Here is one T cell receptor beta chain with its context. This CDR3 has 15 residues. Trimming cost V 0 bases and J 4 bases; bases outside gene matches: 0. The germline CDR1 and CDR2 sequences are SGHTS and YDEGEE. The data stem from a study of blood T cell repertoires in COVID-19. In the study's own analysis: The assay estimated nucleated cells by amplifying reference gene primers. The protocol was immunoSEQ multiplex PCR, while the TCRdb copy is restricted to in-frame clones and leaves out a portion. For V, J and clone size, that table is used; D and trimming come from the DNA. The data show 140,000 to 150,000 clones, roughly three quarters seen once.

Sample: peripheral blood. The TCR originated in a woman aged 55 to 70 with acute or convalescent COVID-19. The chain couples TRBV5-8 to TRBJ2-1; 11 bases fit TRBD2. In nucleotides, the CDR3 is TGTGCCAGCAGCTTGGGACTAGCGGGATACAATGAGCAGTTCTTC. This sequence encodes CASSLGLAGYNEQFF.